A selection of T cell receptor beta chains follows, all from one sample in a study of blood T cells in healthy people across ages. MiXCR was run by TCRdb on the 5' RACE reads, yielding one entry per CDR3 protein. This sample carries over 1,200,000 distinct CDR3 sequences, approximately 59% of them seen once, and the ten largest clones take 5% to 7%. Sequencing was performed on blood. The receptor set was obtained from a man between 18 and 29 years old in good health. Each CDR3 is given with its conserved first and last residue. Fields, in order: CDR3 length, clone size, V gene, D gene, J gene, CDR3 DNA, CDR3 protein. A D gene is named only where the DNA matches it firmly. Clone size, where shown, is once, few, many, or a class for clones that have expanded.

CDR3 length: 14
clone size: -
V gene: TRBV20-1
D gene: TRBD1
J gene: TRBJ2-5
CDR3 DNA: TGCAGTGCTAGACGGACAGGAATCCAAGAGACCCAGTACTTC
CDR3 protein: CSARRTGIQETQYF

CDR3 length: 16
clone size: once
V gene: TRBV13
D gene: TRBD1
J gene: TRBJ1-2
CDR3 DNA: TGTGCCAGCAGCTCGTTTGACAGGGGGCTTAAACGGGGCTACACCTTC
CDR3 protein: CASSSFDRGLKRGYTF

CDR3 length: 16
clone size: -
V gene: TRBV20-1
D gene: -
J gene: TRBJ2-7
CDR3 DNA: TGCAGTGCTACCCCTCCCCCCGGGGGAGTACTCAACGAGCAGTACTTC
CDR3 protein: CSATPPPGGVLNEQYF

CDR3 length: 13
clone size: few
V gene: TRBV27
D gene: -
J gene: TRBJ2-7
CDR3 DNA: TGTGCCAGCAGTTCGAACCCTCTCAGAGAGCAGTACTTC
CDR3 protein: CASSSNPLREQYF

CDR3 length: 12
clone size: -
V gene: TRBV13
D gene: -
J gene: TRBJ2-1
CDR3 DNA: TGTGCCAGCAGCTCAACAGGGCCTGAGCAGTTCTTC
CDR3 protein: CASSSTGPEQFF

CDR3 length: 15
clone size: -
V gene: TRBV24-1
D gene: -
J gene: TRBJ2-1
CDR3 DNA: TGTGCCACCAGTGATCCCCGGACAACCTACAATGAGCAGTTCTTC
CDR3 protein: CATSDPRTTYNEQFF

CDR3 length: 13
clone size: once
V gene: TRBV12-3/TRBV12-4
D gene: -
J gene: TRBJ2-5
CDR3 DNA: TGTGCCAGCAGTTCAATCAACCAAGAGACCCAGTACTTC
CDR3 protein: CASSSINQETQYF

CDR3 length: 12
clone size: few
V gene: TRBV28
D gene: -
J gene: TRBJ2-7
CDR3 DNA: TGTGCCAGCAGTCCACCAGGCTCCGAGCAGTACTTC
CDR3 protein: CASSPPGSEQYF

CDR3 length: 14
clone size: -
V gene: TRBV20-1
D gene: -
J gene: TRBJ2-3
CDR3 DNA: TGCAGTGCCAGGCCCCGGGAGAGGGTAGATACGCAGTATTTT
CDR3 protein: CSARPRERVDTQYF

CDR3 length: 13
clone size: few
V gene: TRBV7-9
D gene: -
J gene: TRBJ1-2
CDR3 DNA: TGTGCCAGCAGCCTGGGGGAGGTTCCTGGCTACACCTTC
CDR3 protein: CASSLGEVPGYTF

CDR3 length: 14
clone size: -
V gene: TRBV20-1
D gene: -
J gene: TRBJ1-2
CDR3 DNA: TGCAGTGCTAGAATTTGGGACATGGACTATGGCTACACCTTC
CDR3 protein: CSARIWDMDYGYTF

CDR3 length: 16
clone size: -
V gene: TRBV7-9
D gene: TRBD1
J gene: TRBJ2-5
CDR3 DNA: TGTGCCAGCAGCTTTCGGGACAGGCAAGACCAAGAGACCCAGTACTTC
CDR3 protein: CASSFRDRQDQETQYF

CDR3 length: 13
clone size: -
V gene: TRBV5-1
D gene: -
J gene: TRBJ2-7
CDR3 DNA: TGCGCCAGCAGCTTTAACCACGGGAACGAGCAGTACTTC
CDR3 protein: CASSFNHGNEQYF

CDR3 length: 15
clone size: -
V gene: TRBV6-2/TRBV6-3
D gene: TRBD1
J gene: TRBJ2-3
CDR3 DNA: TGTGCCAGCAGTTGGACAGGGCCCCACACAGATACGCAGTATTTT
CDR3 protein: CASSWTGPHTDTQYF

CDR3 length: 15
clone size: -
V gene: TRBV18
D gene: TRBD1
J gene: TRBJ1-2
CDR3 DNA: TGTGCCAGCTCACCGCCGGGACAGGGGACCTATGGCTACACCTTC
CDR3 protein: CASSPPGQGTYGYTF

CDR3 length: 16
clone size: once
V gene: TRBV7-9
D gene: TRBD2
J gene: TRBJ2-7
CDR3 DNA: TGTGCCAGCAGCATCGGACTAGCGGGAGCCTACAATGAGCAGTACTTC
CDR3 protein: CASSIGLAGAYNEQYF

CDR3 length: 14
clone size: -
V gene: TRBV9
D gene: TRBD1
J gene: TRBJ1-6
CDR3 DNA: TGTGCCAGCAGTGCACAGGGGGCTGTTTCACCCCTCCACTTT
CDR3 protein: CASSAQGAVSPLHF

CDR3 length: 14
clone size: -
V gene: TRBV3-1
D gene: TRBD1
J gene: TRBJ2-7
CDR3 DNA: TGTGCCAGCAGCCAAGGACAGGGGAGCCACGAGCAGTACTTC
CDR3 protein: CASSQGQGSHEQYF

CDR3 length: 17
clone size: few
V gene: TRBV7-2
D gene: TRBD2
J gene: TRBJ2-4
CDR3 DNA: TGTGCCAGCAGCGAACAAGCGGGGGGCATAGCCAAAAACATTCAGTACTTC
CDR3 protein: CASSEQAGGIAKNIQYF

CDR3 length: 17
clone size: -
V gene: TRBV12-3/TRBV12-4
D gene: -
J gene: TRBJ2-7
CDR3 DNA: TGTGCCAGCAGTTTAGAGTCTGGGGCCACAATCGCCTACGAGCAGTACTTC
CDR3 protein: CASSLESGATIAYEQYF

CDR3 length: 14
clone size: -
V gene: TRBV6-1
D gene: TRBD2
J gene: TRBJ2-7
CDR3 DNA: TGTGCCAGCAGGACTAGCGGGGGAGGCTACGAGCAGTACTTC
CDR3 protein: CASRTSGGGYEQYF

CDR3 length: 14
clone size: -
V gene: TRBV19
D gene: -
J gene: TRBJ1-1
CDR3 DNA: TGTGCCAGTAGTAAAACAACGCTAAACACTGAAGCTTTCTTT
CDR3 protein: CASSKTTLNTEAFF

CDR3 length: 13
clone size: few
V gene: TRBV10-3
D gene: TRBD1
J gene: TRBJ1-2
CDR3 DNA: TGTGCCATCAGCCGGGACAGTGATTATGGCTACACCTTC
CDR3 protein: CAISRDSDYGYTF

CDR3 length: 13
clone size: -
V gene: TRBV14
D gene: -
J gene: TRBJ1-4
CDR3 DNA: TGTGCCAGCAGCCAAGAGTTGTCCGGGAAACTGTTTTTT
CDR3 protein: CASSQELSGKLFF

CDR3 length: 14
clone size: few
V gene: TRBV4-2
D gene: -
J gene: TRBJ2-7
CDR3 DNA: TGTGCCAGCAGCCAAGATCCCCCCGGGTACGAGCAGTACTTC
CDR3 protein: CASSQDPPGYEQYF

CDR3 length: 12
clone size: few
V gene: TRBV29-1
D gene: -
J gene: TRBJ2-7
CDR3 DNA: TGCAGCGTTGAAGACAGCGCCTACGAGCAGTACTTC
CDR3 protein: CSVEDSAYEQYF

CDR3 length: 15
clone size: -
V gene: TRBV6-1
D gene: TRBD2
J gene: TRBJ2-1
CDR3 DNA: TGTGCCAGCATCTTGTTGACTAGCGGGAACAATGAGCAGTTCTTC
CDR3 protein: CASILLTSGNNEQFF

CDR3 length: 13
clone size: few
V gene: TRBV29-1
D gene: -
J gene: TRBJ2-7
CDR3 DNA: TGCAGCGTTGTTCGCCCCAACTTCTACGAGCAGTACTTC
CDR3 protein: CSVVRPNFYEQYF

CDR3 length: 14
clone size: -
V gene: TRBV20-1
D gene: -
J gene: TRBJ2-7
CDR3 DNA: TGCAGTGCTAGCCCCCCCCAGGGTCCCTACGAGCAGTACTTC
CDR3 protein: CSASPPQGPYEQYF

CDR3 length: 15
clone size: few
V gene: TRBV5-1
D gene: -
J gene: TRBJ2-7
CDR3 DNA: TGCGCCAGCTCCCTTCGACCCGAAGGTCCTTACGAGCAGTACTTC
CDR3 protein: CASSLRPEGPYEQYF

CDR3 length: 15
clone size: once
V gene: TRBV4-2
D gene: TRBD1
J gene: TRBJ2-1
CDR3 DNA: TGTGCCAGCAGCCAAGAGGGGACAGCCATCAATGAGCAGTTCTTC
CDR3 protein: CASSQEGTAINEQFF

CDR3 length: 12
clone size: -
V gene: TRBV7-6
D gene: -
J gene: TRBJ2-1
CDR3 DNA: TGTGCCAGCAGCTTAACGTCGGCTGAGCAGTTCTTC
CDR3 protein: CASSLTSAEQFF

CDR3 length: 14
clone size: -
V gene: TRBV6-6
D gene: -
J gene: TRBJ2-2
CDR3 DNA: TGTGCCAGCAGTTTCAGGCGCTCTCTGGGGGAGCTGTTTTTT
CDR3 protein: CASSFRRSLGELFF

CDR3 length: 16
clone size: -
V gene: TRBV4-2
D gene: TRBD1
J gene: TRBJ1-2
CDR3 DNA: TGTGCCAGCAGCCAAGGGGGACAGGGAGCTGCCTATGGCTACACCTTC
CDR3 protein: CASSQGGQGAAYGYTF

CDR3 length: 14
clone size: -
V gene: TRBV7-6
D gene: -
J gene: TRBJ2-5
CDR3 DNA: TGTGCCAGCACAAAATCGAGCCTGCAAGAGACCCAGTACTTC
CDR3 protein: CASTKSSLQETQYF

CDR3 length: 18
clone size: -
V gene: TRBV4-2
D gene: TRBD2
J gene: TRBJ2-7
CDR3 DNA: TGTGCCAGCAGCCAAGATATAGGGACTGGGACTAGTGGATACGAGCAGTACTTC
CDR3 protein: CASSQDIGTGTSGYEQYF

CDR3 length: 14
clone size: -
V gene: TRBV9
D gene: -
J gene: TRBJ2-7
CDR3 DNA: TGTGCCAGCAGCGACGGGACTCAGCCCTACGAGCAGTACTTC
CDR3 protein: CASSDGTQPYEQYF

CDR3 length: 15
clone size: few
V gene: TRBV7-2
D gene: TRBD1
J gene: TRBJ1-3
CDR3 DNA: TGTGCCAGCAGCCCACAGGGGGCTTTTGGAAACACCATATATTTT
CDR3 protein: CASSPQGAFGNTIYF

CDR3 length: 17
clone size: -
V gene: TRBV4-1
D gene: -
J gene: TRBJ2-1
CDR3 DNA: TGCGCCAGCAGCCAAGGCCCCGGACAGCGACCTTACAATGAGCAGTTCTTC
CDR3 protein: CASSQGPGQRPYNEQFF

CDR3 length: 14
clone size: -
V gene: TRBV29-1
D gene: -
J gene: TRBJ2-1
CDR3 DNA: TGCAGCGGAAATCTTGGTAGAAACTACAATGAGCAGTTCTTC
CDR3 protein: CSGNLGRNYNEQFF

CDR3 length: 13
clone size: -
V gene: TRBV10-3
D gene: -
J gene: TRBJ1-1
CDR3 DNA: TGTGCCATCAGGGACCCGGGTGTCACTGAAGCTTTCTTT
CDR3 protein: CAIRDPGVTEAFF

CDR3 length: 14
clone size: -
V gene: TRBV4-3
D gene: TRBD1
J gene: TRBJ1-2
CDR3 DNA: TGCGCCAGCAGCGAGAGGGACAGTAACTATGGCTACACCTTC
CDR3 protein: CASSERDSNYGYTF

CDR3 length: 19
clone size: -
V gene: TRBV11-2
D gene: TRBD2
J gene: TRBJ2-3
CDR3 DNA: TGTGCCAGCAGCTTAGCCCGGACTAGCGGGAGGGCCCTAACAGATACGCAGTATTTT
CDR3 protein: CASSLARTSGRALTDTQYF

CDR3 length: 15
clone size: -
V gene: TRBV6-5
D gene: -
J gene: TRBJ2-7
CDR3 DNA: TGTGCCAGCAGTTGGGGCCGGGACGGCCCCTACGAGCAGTACTTC
CDR3 protein: CASSWGRDGPYEQYF

CDR3 length: 12
clone size: few
V gene: TRBV7-2
D gene: -
J gene: TRBJ2-3
CDR3 DNA: TGTGCCAGCCAAGGCCCGTCAGATACGCAGTATTTT
CDR3 protein: CASQGPSDTQYF

CDR3 length: 15
clone size: -
V gene: TRBV5-1
D gene: -
J gene: TRBJ2-7
CDR3 DNA: TGCGCCAGCAGCTTGATCCAGCGTGGAGATTACGAGCAGTACTTC
CDR3 protein: CASSLIQRGDYEQYF

CDR3 length: 14
clone size: -
V gene: TRBV7-9
D gene: TRBD2
J gene: TRBJ2-5
CDR3 DNA: TGTGCCAGCAGCCGGACTAGCGGACACAATGAGCAGTACTTC
CDR3 protein: CASSRTSGHNEQYF

CDR3 length: 16
clone size: -
V gene: TRBV21-1
D gene: -
J gene: TRBJ2-6
CDR3 DNA: TGTGCCAGGGTTTATTGGACAGTCTCTGGGGCCAACGTCCTGACTTTC
CDR3 protein: CARVYWTVSGANVLTF

CDR3 length: 15
clone size: -
V gene: TRBV11-1
D gene: TRBD1
J gene: TRBJ1-1
CDR3 DNA: TGTGCCAGCAGGGAAACAGGGGGCGGTTTCACTGAAGCTTTCTTT
CDR3 protein: CASRETGGGFTEAFF

CDR3 length: 17
clone size: few
V gene: TRBV29-1
D gene: TRBD1
J gene: TRBJ2-7
CDR3 DNA: TGCAGCGTTGAAATCCAGGGGGACACCCACCGCTCCTACGAGCAGTACTTC
CDR3 protein: CSVEIQGDTHRSYEQYF

CDR3 length: 15
clone size: -
V gene: TRBV28
D gene: TRBD1
J gene: TRBJ2-6
CDR3 DNA: TGTGCCACGGGACAGGGGGGGGCTGGGGCCAACGTCCTGACTTTC
CDR3 protein: CATGQGGAGANVLTF

CDR3 length: 14
clone size: -
V gene: TRBV29-1
D gene: -
J gene: TRBJ2-1
CDR3 DNA: TGCAGTGCCCCCCGGGACTCTGGCCCCAATGAGCAGTTCTTC
CDR3 protein: CSAPRDSGPNEQFF

CDR3 length: 15
clone size: -
V gene: TRBV2
D gene: -
J gene: TRBJ1-2
CDR3 DNA: TGTGCCAGCAGTGAAGTTGAACTAGCTAACTATGGCTACACCTTC
CDR3 protein: CASSEVELANYGYTF

CDR3 length: 11
clone size: -
V gene: TRBV20-1
D gene: -
J gene: TRBJ2-7
CDR3 DNA: TGCAGTGCTCCTAGCGTCTACGAGCAGTACTTC
CDR3 protein: CSAPSVYEQYF

CDR3 length: 17
clone size: once
V gene: TRBV7-6
D gene: -
J gene: TRBJ2-1
CDR3 DNA: TGTGCCAGCAGCAAAACTAGTTATGTATCAGCATACAATGAGCAGTTCTTC
CDR3 protein: CASSKTSYVSAYNEQFF

CDR3 length: 19
clone size: -
V gene: TRBV4-1
D gene: -
J gene: TRBJ2-7
CDR3 DNA: TGCGCCAGCAGCCAAGCGTATACCCCCACAGGTAGCTCCTACAATGAGCAGTACTTC
CDR3 protein: CASSQAYTPTGSSYNEQYF

CDR3 length: 15
clone size: -
V gene: TRBV27
D gene: -
J gene: TRBJ1-2
CDR3 DNA: TGTGCCAGCAGTTTATCAACAGGGTACCTTGATGGCTACACCTTC
CDR3 protein: CASSLSTGYLDGYTF